These 21 T cell receptor beta chains originate from one sample sequenced in a study of shared clonotypes between healthy human individuals. The protocol was immunoSEQ multiplex PCR, while the TCRdb copy is restricted to in-frame clones and leaves out a portion. The sample consists of more than 400,000 clones, almost 97% of them appearing once. The sequenced sample was naive CD4+ T cells sorted from blood. Stated subset: CD45RA+ positively selected. The receptors were sampled from a young woman in good health.

This clone has just one count. The V call is TRBV18, the J call TRBJ2-2; D gene ambiguous. This CDR3 region has 15 residues. CDR1 is KGHSH and CDR2 is LQKENI in the germline V gene. The V end lost 0 bases, the J end lost 1 base, and 6 bases lay between the germline ends. The CDR3 coding sequence is TGTGCCAGCTCACCACCGTCGGTGAACACCGGGGAGCTGTTTTTT. It yields the protein CASSPPSVNTGELFF.

The gene calls are TRBV11-2 and TRBJ2-1; a weak D match, TRBD1 (6 bases). The CDR3 totals 16 residues. With 0 bases removed from V and 5 bases from J, the gap between germline ends came to 14 bases. Germline values: CDR1 SGHAT, CDR2 FQNNGV. The CDR3: CASSLDVVRGDNEQFF. The CDR3 coding sequence is TGTGCCAGCAGCTTAGACGTGGTCAGGGGAGACAATGAGCAGTTCTTC.

The chain is built from TRBV6-4 and TRBJ2-3; D might be TRBD2 (6 bases). Germline V lookup: CDR1 MRHNA, CDR2 SNTAGT. Trimming took 5 bases from V and 4 from J, leaving 16 bases between them. The CDR3 is 15 residues long. The CDR3 here is CASSSYTGRSDTQYF. The CDR3 DNA reads TGTGCCAGCAGTTCCTATACCGGGAGATCAGATACGCAGTATTTT.

This clone appeared a single time. This rearrangement joins TRBV18 to TRBJ1-4; 9 bases agree with TRBD1. V lost 6 bases to trimming and J lost 0 bases; unmatched junction nucleotides: 5. Germline values: CDR1 KGHSH, CDR2 LQKENI. There are 16 residues in the CDR3. The CDR3 coding sequence is TGTGCCAGCTCTGAGGACAGGGGAGCAACTAATGAAAAACTGTTTTTT. Encoded protein: CASSEDRGATNEKLFF.

This chain uses TRBV5-1 with TRBJ2-1; TRBD2 aligns across 12 bases. The trim removed 4 bases at V and 5 bases at J, leaving 4 bases unmatched. Per germline, CDR1 SGHRS and CDR2 YFSETQ. The CDR3 is 15 residues long. The CDR3 here is CASSPWTSGNNEQFF. The CDR3 bases are TGCGCCAGCAGCCCGTGGACTAGCGGGAACAATGAGCAGTTCTTC.

Here the CDR3 DNA reads TGTGCCAGCACCATCCCCTTGAGGGGGGGAAAACTGTTTTTT. This encodes CASTIPLRGGKLFF. The V and J genes are TRBV7-2 and TRBJ1-4, with D maybe TRBD1 (6 bases). Trimming took 7 bases from V and 10 from J, leaving 19 bases between them. The CDR3 sequence is 14 residues long. The V gene's germline CDR1 is SGHTA and CDR2 FQGNSA.

The chain employs TRBV28 and TRBJ2-7; 9 bases map to TRBD2. The CDR3 loop spans 15 amino acids. The germline gives CDR1 MDHEN, CDR2 SYDVKM. The J segment lost 4 bases and the V segment lost 6 bases, leaving 10 bases of the junction unmatched. CDR3 coding DNA: TGTGCCAGCAGACCGACCGGGACTAGCAGTTACGAGCAGTACTTC. Protein product: CASRPTGTSSYEQYF.

The chain combines TRBV19 with TRBJ2-7; the match to TRBD1 covers 11 bases. The CDR3 sequence is 16 residues long. J gave up 2 bases and V 4 bases, and 7 bases lay outside the gene matches. Germline CDR1 is LNHDA and CDR2 is SQIVND (reference sequence). As DNA, the CDR3 is TGTGCCAGTAGTAGGGCCGGGACAGGGGGAACCTACGAGCAGTACTTC. Its translation is CASSRAGTGGTYEQYF.

The chain couples TRBV28 to TRBJ2-7; D is possibly TRBD2 (6 bases). The CDR3 sequence is 17 residues long. Trimming shortened V by 5 bases and J by 3 bases, and 23 bases separated the two germline ends. Germline assignment: CDR1 MDHEN and CDR2 SYDVKM. CDR3 sequence reads: CASSPRGRGPPLYEQYF. The CDR3 coding sequence is TGTGCCAGCAGTCCGCGGGGACGGGGCCCACCACTCTACGAGCAGTACTTC.

J is TRBJ2-1 and V is TRBV2; 7 bases map to TRBD2. Trimming at V came to 1 base and at J to 0 bases, leaving 15 bases not matched to a gene. This CDR3 is built from 20 residues. CDR1 is SNHLY and CDR2 is FYNNEI in the germline V gene. CDR3 sequence reads: CASSEGLGGPGFSSYNEQFF. The CDR3 bases are TGTGCCAGCAGTGAAGGTTTGGGAGGGCCTGGTTTTAGCTCCTACAATGAGCAGTTCTTC.

The V call is TRBV28, the J call TRBJ2-1; D is perhaps TRBD2 (6 bases). This CDR3 is built from 20 residues. CDR1 and CDR2 from the germline V gene are MDHEN and SYDVKM. V gave up 5 bases and J gave up 0 bases, with 26 bases separating them. The CDR3 DNA follows: TGTGCCAGCAGTACAGCGGCTAGCGCACAAGCTCCGAGCTCCTACAATGAGCAGTTCTTC. Amino acids: CASSTAASAQAPSSYNEQFF. Looking up the rest from reference TRBV28 and TRBJ2-1 gives the full variable domain: DVKVTQSSRYLVKRTGEKVFLECVQDMDHENMFWYRQDPGLGLRLIYFSYDVKMKEKGDIPEGYSVSREKKERFSLILESASTNQTSMYLCASSTAASAQAPSSYNEQFFGPGTRLTVL.

J is TRBJ2-1 and V is TRBV5-1; either TRBD1 or TRBD2 may supply D (5 bases each). There are 15 residues in the CDR3. Germline-derived CDR1 and CDR2 are SGHRS and YFSETQ. V lost 1 base and J lost 9, with 17 bases in between. Here the CDR3 reads CASSLTSGFDSEQFF. The CDR3 region has the DNA TGCGCCAGCAGCTTGACCTCGGGGTTCGACAGTGAGCAGTTCTTC.

V gene TRBV28 combines with J gene TRBJ1-4, with D possibly matching TRBD1 (6 bases). Trimming removed 11 bases at V and 5 bases at J, with 24 bases between. The CDR3 extends over 16 amino acids. The germline gives CDR1 MDHEN, CDR2 SYDVKM. This CDR3 is CASSPNPGQENEKLFF. CDR3 in DNA: TGTGCCTCGTCCCCTAATCCGGGACAAGAAAATGAAAAACTGTTTTTT.

Here the CDR3 reads CASSLDQRLAGGRRYEQYF. CDR3 nucleotides: TGTGCCAGCAGCTTAGATCAACGACTAGCGGGAGGGAGGAGGTACGAGCAGTACTTC. The chain couples TRBV11-2 to TRBJ2-7; 14 bases map to TRBD2. The CDR3 is 19 residues long. V lost 0 bases, J lost 4 bases, and 11 bases stayed unmatched. Germline V CDR1 and CDR2: SGHAT, FQNNGV.

A word on this clone: The identical CDR3 is also encoded by other nucleotide sequences in the sample. The rearrangement uses TRBV5-1 and TRBJ1-1; D is unresolved. Germline V lookup: CDR1 SGHRS, CDR2 YFSETQ. V lost 3 bases, J lost 1 base, and 10 bases lay in between. The CDR3 has 14 residues. Here the CDR3 reads CASSSGWGNTEAFF. CDR3 in DNA: TGCGCCAGCAGCTCGGGGTGGGGGAACACTGAAGCTTTCTTT. Looking up the rest from reference TRBV5-1 and TRBJ1-1 gives the full variable domain: KAGVTQTPRYLIKTRGQQVTLSCSPISGHRSVSWYQQTPGQGLQFLFEYFSETQRNKGNFPGRFSGRQFSNSRSEMNVSTLELGDSALYLCASSSGWGNTEAFFGQGTRLTVV.

The chain combines TRBV6-6 with TRBJ2-3, with TRBD1 identical over 10 bases. Germline V gene data show CDR1 as MNHNY and CDR2 as SVGAGI (reference sequence). Trimming removed 2 bases from V and 4 bases from J; junction bases left unmatched: 6. The CDR3 is 16 residues long. CDR3 in amino acids: CASSYGTGVEPDTQYF. As DNA, the CDR3 is TGTGCCAGCAGTTACGGGACAGGGGTCGAACCAGATACGCAGTATTTT.

This clone was recorded once. The V and J genes are TRBV2 and TRBJ2-2; 7 bases map to TRBD2. CDR1 SNHLY and CDR2 FYNNEI come from the germline V gene. This CDR3 has 15 amino acids. Trimming cost V 6 bases and J 0 bases; bases outside gene matches: 4. CDR3 protein: CASRELAPNTGELFF. CDR3 coding DNA: TGTGCCAGCAGAGAACTAGCGCCGAACACCGGGGAGCTGTTTTTT.

The gene calls are TRBV4-1 and TRBJ1-6, with 9 bases aligning to TRBD1. V lost 7 bases and J lost 6; bases outside the gene matches: 4. Germline V gene data show CDR1 as MGHRA and CDR2 as YSYEKL. The length of the CDR3 is 14 residues. The CDR3 DNA reads as TGCGCCAGCACCCAGACAGGGGGTAATTCACCCCTCCACTTT. It yields the protein CASTQTGGNSPLHF.

The chain recombines TRBV27 with TRBJ1-2; D remains unclear. This CDR3 contains 16 residues. V shed 4 bases and J shed 8 bases, with 23 bases lying between them. Germline CDR1 MNHEY, CDR2 SMNVEV (reference sequence). Here the CDR3 reads CASSSRESRELAGYTF. The CDR3 DNA sequence: TGTGCCAGCAGTTCTAGAGAGTCGAGGGAGTTGGCAGGCTACACCTTC.

The gene calls are TRBV15 and TRBJ2-7; 10 nucleotides match TRBD2. V lost 1 base to trimming and J lost 4 bases; unmatched junction nucleotides: 7. Germline values: CDR1 LNHNV, CDR2 YYDKDF (reference sequence). The CDR3 has 16 amino acids. CDR3 amino acids: CATSRVGAGGPYEQYF. DNA for the CDR3: TGTGCCACCAGCAGAGTGGGAGCGGGAGGGCCGTACGAGCAGTACTTC.

The chain has TRBV9 and TRBJ1-1; no firm D call. The V and J ends lost 0 bases and 4 bases respectively, with 10 bases between them. The CDR3 runs 14 residues. Germline V gives CDR1 SGDLS, CDR2 YYNGEE. As DNA, the CDR3 is TGTGCCAGCAGCGTAGCGGGGTCGAGCACTGAAGCTTTCTTT. Its protein product is CASSVAGSSTEAFF.